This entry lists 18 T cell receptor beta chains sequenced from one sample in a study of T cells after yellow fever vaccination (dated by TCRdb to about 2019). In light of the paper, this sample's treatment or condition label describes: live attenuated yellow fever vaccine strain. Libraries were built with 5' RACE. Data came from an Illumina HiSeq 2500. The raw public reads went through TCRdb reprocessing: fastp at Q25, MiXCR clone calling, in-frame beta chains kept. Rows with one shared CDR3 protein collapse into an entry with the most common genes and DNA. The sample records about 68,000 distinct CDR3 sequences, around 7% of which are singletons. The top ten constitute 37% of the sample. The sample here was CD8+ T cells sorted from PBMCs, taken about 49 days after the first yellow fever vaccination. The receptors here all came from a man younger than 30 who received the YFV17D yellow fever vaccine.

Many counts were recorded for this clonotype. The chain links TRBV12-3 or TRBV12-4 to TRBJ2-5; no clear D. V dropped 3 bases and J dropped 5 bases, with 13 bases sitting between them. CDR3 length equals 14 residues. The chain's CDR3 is CASSFMATGETQYF. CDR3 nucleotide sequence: TGTGCCAGCAGTTTCATGGCTACCGGGGAGACCCAGTACTTC.

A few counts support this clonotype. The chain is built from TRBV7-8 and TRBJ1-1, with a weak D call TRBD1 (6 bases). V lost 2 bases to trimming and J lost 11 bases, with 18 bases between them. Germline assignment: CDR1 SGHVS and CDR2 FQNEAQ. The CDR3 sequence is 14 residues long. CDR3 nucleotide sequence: TGTGCCAGCAGCTTACCCGGGGGCTTGGGTGAGGCTTTCTTT. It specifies CASSLPGGLGEAFF. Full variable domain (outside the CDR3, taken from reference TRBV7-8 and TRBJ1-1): GAGVSQSPRYKVAKRGQDVALRCDPISGHVSLFWYQQALGQGPEFLTYFQNEAQLDKSGLPSDRFFAERPEGSVSTLKIQRTQQEDSAVYLCASSLPGGLGEAFFGQGTRLTVV.

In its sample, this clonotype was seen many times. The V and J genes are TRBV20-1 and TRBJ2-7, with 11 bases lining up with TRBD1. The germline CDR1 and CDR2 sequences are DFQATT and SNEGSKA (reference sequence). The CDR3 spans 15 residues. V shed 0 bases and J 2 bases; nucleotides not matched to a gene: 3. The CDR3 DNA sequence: TGCAGTGCTAGAGATGGGGACAGGGGGACCTACGAGCAGTACGTC. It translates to CSARDGDRGTYEQYV.

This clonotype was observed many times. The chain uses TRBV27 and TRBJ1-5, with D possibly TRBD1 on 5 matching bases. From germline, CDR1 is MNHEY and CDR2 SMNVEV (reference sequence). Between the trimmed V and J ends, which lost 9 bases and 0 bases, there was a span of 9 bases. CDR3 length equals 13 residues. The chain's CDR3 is CARGRGSNQPQHF. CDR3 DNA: TGTGCCAGGGGGAGGGGTAGCAATCAGCCCCAGCATTTT.

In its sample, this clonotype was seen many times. In nucleotides, the CDR3 is TGTGCCAGCAGCCGAATCCAGAGGCAGTCCGGGGTGAACACTGAAGCTTTCTTT. Its protein product is CASSRIQRQSGVNTEAFF. The chain combines TRBV21-1 with TRBJ1-1. TRBV21-1 is shown as a pseudogene. CDR3 length: 18 residues.

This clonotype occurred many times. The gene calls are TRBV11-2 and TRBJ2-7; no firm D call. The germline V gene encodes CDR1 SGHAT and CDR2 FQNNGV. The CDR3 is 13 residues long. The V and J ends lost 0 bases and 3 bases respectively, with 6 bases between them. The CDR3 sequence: CASSLESVYEQYF. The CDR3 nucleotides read TGTGCCAGCAGCTTAGAATCCGTCTACGAGCAGTACTTC.

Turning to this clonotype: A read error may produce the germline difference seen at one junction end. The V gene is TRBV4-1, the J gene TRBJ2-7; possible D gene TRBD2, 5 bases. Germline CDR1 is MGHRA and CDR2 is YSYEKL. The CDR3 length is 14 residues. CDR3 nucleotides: TGCGCCAGCAGCCAAGACCGGGGTCCCTACGAGCGGTACTTC. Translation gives CASSQDRGPYERYF.

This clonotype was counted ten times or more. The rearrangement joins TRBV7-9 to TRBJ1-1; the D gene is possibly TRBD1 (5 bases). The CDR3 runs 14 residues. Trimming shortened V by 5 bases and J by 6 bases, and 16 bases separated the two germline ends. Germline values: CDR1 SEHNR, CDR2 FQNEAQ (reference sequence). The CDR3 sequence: CASSPRGAFSEAFF. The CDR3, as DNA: TGTGCCAGCAGCCCCAGAGGGGCGTTCTCTGAAGCTTTCTTT.

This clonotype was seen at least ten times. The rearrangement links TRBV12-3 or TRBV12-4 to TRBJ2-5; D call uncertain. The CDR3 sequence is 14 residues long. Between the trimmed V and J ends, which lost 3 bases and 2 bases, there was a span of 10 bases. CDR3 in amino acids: CASSFIGPQETQYF. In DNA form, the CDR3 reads TGTGCCAGCAGTTTCATTGGGCCACAAGAGACCCAGTACTTC.

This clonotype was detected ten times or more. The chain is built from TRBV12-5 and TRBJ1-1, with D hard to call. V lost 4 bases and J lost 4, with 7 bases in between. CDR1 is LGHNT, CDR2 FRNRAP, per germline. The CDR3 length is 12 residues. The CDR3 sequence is CASGSTGTEAFF. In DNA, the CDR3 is TGTGCTAGTGGTTCGACCGGCACTGAAGCTTTCTTT.

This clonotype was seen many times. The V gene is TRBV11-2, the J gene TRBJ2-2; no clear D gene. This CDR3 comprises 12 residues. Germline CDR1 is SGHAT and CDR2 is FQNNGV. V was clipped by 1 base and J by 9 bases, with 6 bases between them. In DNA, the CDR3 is TGTGCCAGCAGCTTAGGGGTCCGGGAGCTGTTTTTT. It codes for CASSLGVRELFF. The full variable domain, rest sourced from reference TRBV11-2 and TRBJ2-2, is EAGVAQSPRYKIIEKRQSVAFWCNPISGHATLYWYQQILGQGPKLLIQFQNNGVVDDSQLPKDRFSAERLKGVDSTLKIQPAKLEDSAVYLCASSLGVRELFFGEGSRLTVL.

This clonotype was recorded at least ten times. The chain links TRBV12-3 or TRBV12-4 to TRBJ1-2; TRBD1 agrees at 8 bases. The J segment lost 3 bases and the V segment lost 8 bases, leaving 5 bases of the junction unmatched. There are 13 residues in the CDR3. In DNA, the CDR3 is TGTGCCAGCCAGGGGGCGTTGGACTATGGCTACACCTTC. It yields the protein CASQGALDYGYTF.

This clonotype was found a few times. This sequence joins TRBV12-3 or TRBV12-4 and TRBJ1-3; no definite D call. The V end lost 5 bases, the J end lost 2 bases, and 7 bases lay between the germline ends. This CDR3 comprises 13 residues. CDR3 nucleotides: TGTGCCAGCAGTCCCGGGGCTGGAAACACCATATATTTT. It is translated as CASSPGAGNTIYF.

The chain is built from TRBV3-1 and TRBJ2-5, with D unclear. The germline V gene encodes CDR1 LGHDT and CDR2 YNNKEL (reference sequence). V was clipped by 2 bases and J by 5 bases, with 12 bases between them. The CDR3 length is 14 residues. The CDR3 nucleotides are TGTGCCAGCAGCCAATTACCAGTATGGGAGACCCAGTACTTC. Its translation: CASSQLPVWETQYF.

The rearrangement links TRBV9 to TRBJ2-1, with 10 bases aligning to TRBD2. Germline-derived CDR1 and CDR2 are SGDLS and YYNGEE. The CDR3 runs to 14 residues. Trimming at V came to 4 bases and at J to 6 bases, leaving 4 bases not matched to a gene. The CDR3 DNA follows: TGTGCCAGCAGCTCCCTAGCGGGGGTCAATGAGCAGTTCTTC. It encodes CASSSLAGVNEQFF.

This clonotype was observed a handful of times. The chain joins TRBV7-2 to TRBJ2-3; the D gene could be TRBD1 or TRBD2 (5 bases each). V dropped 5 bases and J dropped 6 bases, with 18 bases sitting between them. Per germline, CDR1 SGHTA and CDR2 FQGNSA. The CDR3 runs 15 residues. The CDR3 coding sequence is TGTGCCAGCAGCCGCCGGGGCCCATTGGCGGATACGCAGTATTTT. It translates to CASSRRGPLADTQYF.

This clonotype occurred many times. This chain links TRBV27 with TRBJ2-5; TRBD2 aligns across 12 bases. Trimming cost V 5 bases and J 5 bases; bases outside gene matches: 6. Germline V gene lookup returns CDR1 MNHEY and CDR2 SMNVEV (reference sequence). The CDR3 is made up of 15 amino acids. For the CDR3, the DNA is TGTGCCAGCAGTAGGTGGACTAGCGGGGAGGAGACCCAGTACTTC. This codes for CASSRWTSGEETQYF.

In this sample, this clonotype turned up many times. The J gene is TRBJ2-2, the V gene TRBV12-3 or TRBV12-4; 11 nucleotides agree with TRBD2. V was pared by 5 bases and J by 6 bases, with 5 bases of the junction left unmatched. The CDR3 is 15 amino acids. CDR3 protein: CASSPTSGGPGELFF. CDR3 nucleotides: TGTGCCAGCAGTCCAACTAGCGGGGGTCCCGGGGAGCTGTTTTTT.